The clone carrying this T cell receptor beta chain was seen many times. To make TCR beta libraries, researchers used iRepertoire HTBI primers and Arm-PCR of CDR3 regions. TCRdb ran MiXCR on the multiplex PCR reads and lists one entry per CDR3 protein. The sample lists 530,000 or so distinct CDR3 sequences; approximately 13% were seen once. CDR1 and CDR2 from the germline V gene are SNHLY and FYNNEI. CDR3 size: 13 residues. V was shortened by 3 bases and J by 2 bases, with 5 bases between the two germline ends. Time point indicated: newly diagnosed GD, antithyroid drugs for less than 3 months. RNA isolated from PBMCs was used to make the TCR library. The sample originates from a study of regulatory T cells in long-lasting Graves disease. These records were also assigned to another study, of T cells in Graves' hyperthyroidism and ophthalmopathy. That publication notes: Ophthalmopathy was model-predicted a median about 6 months pre-onset.

Material: peripheral blood mononuclear cells (PBMCs), obtained at new diagnosis, from a patient treated with antithyroid drugs. The clonotype comes from a man aged 25-40 years with Graves disease. The genes are TRBV2 and TRBJ2-1; tentatively, D is TRBD1 (5 bases). In nucleotides, the CDR3 is TGTGCCAGCAGTGAGGACACCTACAATGAGCAGTTCTTC. Amino acids: CASSEDTYNEQFF. Full variable domain (remainder filled in from reference TRBV2 and TRBJ2-1): EPEVTQTPSHQVTQMGQEVILRCVPISNHLYFYWYRQILGQKVEFLVSFYNNEISEKSEIFDDQFSVERPDGSNFTLKIRSTKLEDSAMYFCASSEDTYNEQFFGPGTRLTVL.